This is a list of T cell receptor beta chains from one sample in a study of OX40 agonist ivuxolimab in advanced cancers. Sequencing was performed with immunoSEQ multiplex PCR; in TCRdb, only in-frame clones are kept and a portion is missing. This sample has approximately 99,000 clones; roughly 90% occur once, and the top ten carry roughly 0.66%. The material sequenced was CD4+ or CD8+ T cells sorted from blood, taken in a trial of the OX40 agonist ivuxolimab. These receptor sequences come from an adult with an advanced solid tumor such as melanoma, head and neck, liver or kidney cancer. CDR3s include the opening cysteine and the closing phenylalanine or tryptophan. The D gene is left open where the match is weak. Some rows mark clone size as missing; the rest say once, few, many or name a class of expanded clone.

D: TRBD2; size: NA; J: TRBJ2-5; V: TRBV14; DNA: TGTGCCAGCAGCCAATACGGACTAGCACAGGAGACCCAGTACTTC; CDR3: CASSQYGLAQETQYF
D: TRBD1; size: NA; J: TRBJ2-7; V: TRBV19; DNA: TGTGCCAGTACTGCGACAGGGGGGTATTACGAGCAGTACTTC; CDR3: CASTATGGYYEQYF
D: NA; size: few; J: TRBJ2-1; V: TRBV7-2; DNA: TGTGCCAGCAGCCCGACCCCTGGCTACAATGAGCAGTTCTTC; CDR3: CASSPTPGYNEQFF
D: NA; size: NA; J: TRBJ2-7; V: TRBV29-1; DNA: TGCAGCGTTGAAGATCGGTCGCAGGGGGGCGAGCAGTACTTC; CDR3: CSVEDRSQGGEQYF
D: TRBD1; size: NA; J: TRBJ2-5; V: TRBV5-4; DNA: TGTGCCAGAAGCGCCAGACAGGGGGCGGAAGAGACCCAGTACTTC; CDR3: CARSARQGAEETQYF
D: NA; size: NA; J: TRBJ2-5; V: TRBV9; DNA: TGTGCCAGCAGCGGAACAGGTGCCCTAGGGGAGACCCAGTACTTC; CDR3: CASSGTGALGETQYF
D: NA; size: NA; J: TRBJ1-5; V: TRBV6-1; DNA: TGTGCCAGCAGTGAAAGGAGATATCAGCCCCAGCATTTT; CDR3: CASSERRYQPQHF
D: NA; size: NA; J: TRBJ1-4; V: TRBV5-1; DNA: TGCGCCAGCAGCTTGGACGCCAGGAGGGAAAAACTGTTTTTT; CDR3: CASSLDARREKLFF
D: NA; size: NA; J: TRBJ1-2; V: TRBV6-5; DNA: TGTGCCAGCAGTCTCCAGGGCTGGGACTATGGCTACACCTTC; CDR3: CASSLQGWDYGYTF
D: NA; size: NA; J: TRBJ2-5; V: TRBV5-6; DNA: TGTGCCAGCAGCTTGAAAGAGGGCAGGGCTCGAGAGACCCAGTACTTC; CDR3: CASSLKEGRARETQYF
D: TRBD2; size: NA; J: TRBJ2-5; V: TRBV5-4; DNA: TGTGCCAGCAGACCCGGGACTAGCTGGAATCAAGAGACCCAGTACTTC; CDR3: CASRPGTSWNQETQYF
D: NA; size: NA; J: TRBJ1-1; V: TRBV2; DNA: TGTGCCACCAACCCCACGAGGACAGTGAACACTGAAGCTTTCTTT; CDR3: CATNPTRTVNTEAFF
D: NA; size: NA; J: TRBJ1-2; V: TRBV7-9; DNA: TGTGCCAGCAGCTTGGCGCAGTCAGCCGGCTACACCTTC; CDR3: CASSLAQSAGYTF
D: NA; size: NA; J: TRBJ1-3; V: TRBV30; DNA: TGTGCCTGGAGTGTACTGGGGGGAAACACCATATATTTT; CDR3: CAWSVLGGNTIYF
D: NA; size: NA; J: TRBJ1-3; V: TRBV29-1; DNA: TGCAGCGTTCGGGACTTTGGAAACACCATATATTTT; CDR3: CSVRDFGNTIYF
D: TRBD2; size: once; J: TRBJ2-3; V: TRBV7-2; DNA: TGTGCCAGCAGCTTAGACTGGCGGGGGGCAGATACGCAGTATTTT; CDR3: CASSLDWRGADTQYF
D: NA; size: NA; J: TRBJ2-3; V: TRBV6-4; DNA: TGTGCCAGCAGTAGGGGGACTTACGGAGATACGCAGTATTTT; CDR3: CASSRGTYGDTQYF
D: NA; size: NA; J: TRBJ2-7; V: TRBV29-1; DNA: TGCAGCGTTGGATTTGGCCCCTACGAGCAGTACTTC; CDR3: CSVGFGPYEQYF
D: NA; size: NA; J: TRBJ1-5; V: TRBV30; DNA: TGTGCCTGGAGTAAGACCCCAGGGGCTCTAAGCAATCAGCCCCAGCATTTT; CDR3: CAWSKTPGALSNQPQHF
D: TRBD2; size: NA; J: TRBJ2-1; V: TRBV5-1; DNA: TGCGCCAGCAGCTTCTCGGGGACTAGCGGTCACAATGAGCAGTTCTTC; CDR3: CASSFSGTSGHNEQFF
D: NA; size: NA; J: TRBJ2-3; V: TRBV7-8; DNA: TGTGCCAGCAGCTCAATCACAGATACGCAGTATTTT; CDR3: CASSSITDTQYF
D: TRBD2; size: NA; J: TRBJ2-7; V: TRBV19; DNA: TGTGCCAGTAGTCCCCTAGCGGGGGTAAATCGGGAGCAGTACTTC; CDR3: CASSPLAGVNREQYF
D: NA; size: NA; J: TRBJ2-6; V: TRBV2; DNA: TGTGCCAGCAGTGAAATAGCCGGGGCCAACGTCCTGACTTTC; CDR3: CASSEIAGANVLTF
D: NA; size: NA; J: TRBJ2-5; V: TRBV5-1; DNA: TGCGCCAGCAGCCTCGGTGGGAGAGGCCAAGAGACCCAGTACTTC; CDR3: CASSLGGRGQETQYF
D: NA; size: NA; J: TRBJ2-1; V: TRBV28; DNA: TGTGCCAGCAGTTTAGAGGGTCCTAACTCCTACAATGAGCAGTTCTTC; CDR3: CASSLEGPNSYNEQFF
D: TRBD1; size: NA; J: TRBJ2-1; V: TRBV5-1; DNA: TGCGCCAGCAGCTTGGCGACAGGGGGCTTATACAATGAGCAGTTCTTC; CDR3: CASSLATGGLYNEQFF
D: NA; size: NA; J: TRBJ1-2; V: TRBV9; DNA: TGTGCCAGCAGCGTAGATGGGGCGCCGGTGGGGGGCTACACCTTC; CDR3: CASSVDGAPVGGYTF
D: NA; size: NA; J: TRBJ2-3; V: TRBV11-2; DNA: TGTGCCAGCAGCTCCTCCAGATTCACAGATACGCAGTATTTT; CDR3: CASSSSRFTDTQYF
D: TRBD1; size: NA; J: TRBJ2-3; V: TRBV5-4; DNA: TGTGCCAGCAGCGTCCGGGACAGGGGAAGCACAGATACGCAGTATTTT; CDR3: CASSVRDRGSTDTQYF
D: NA; size: NA; J: TRBJ1-3; V: TRBV5-6; DNA: TGTGCCAGCAGCCTCTTATCGCGCGGGAACGGAAACACCATATATTTT; CDR3: CASSLLSRGNGNTIYF
D: TRBD1; size: NA; J: TRBJ1-2; V: TRBV4-2; DNA: TGTGCCAGCAGCCAAGTGGACAGGGGATTGGGCTACACCTTC; CDR3: CASSQVDRGLGYTF
D: NA; size: NA; J: TRBJ2-3; V: TRBV14; DNA: TGTGCCAGCAGCCCCTCAACCCCAGATACGCAGTATTTT; CDR3: CASSPSTPDTQYF
D: NA; size: NA; J: TRBJ2-7; V: TRBV5-1; DNA: TGCGCCAGCAGCTTGGGGCCCGATGGGGCCGAGCAGTACTTC; CDR3: CASSLGPDGAEQYF
D: NA; size: NA; J: TRBJ2-3; V: TRBV7-2; DNA: TGTGCCAGCAGCTTAGTGGGGGGGCCGGGAACGGATACGCAGTATTTT; CDR3: CASSLVGGPGTDTQYF
D: TRBD1; size: few; J: TRBJ2-3; V: TRBV28; DNA: TGTGCCAGCAGTGCGGCAGGGACAGAGGTTTTCGGGGATACGCAGTATTTT; CDR3: CASSAAGTEVFGDTQYF
D: TRBD1; size: many; J: TRBJ1-1; V: TRBV5-1; DNA: TGCGCCAGCAGCCCGGGACAGGGAATGCACACTGAAGCTTTCTTT; CDR3: CASSPGQGMHTEAFF
D: TRBD1; size: NA; J: TRBJ2-7; V: TRBV6-5; DNA: TGTGCCAGCAGACCAAGGGGACAGAACTACGAGCAGTACTTC; CDR3: CASRPRGQNYEQYF
D: TRBD1; size: NA; J: TRBJ1-3; V: TRBV19; DNA: TGTGCCAGTAGTATTGATACCGGGACAGGACCTGCTGGAAACACCATATATTTT; CDR3: CASSIDTGTGPAGNTIYF
D: NA; size: few; J: TRBJ1-1; V: TRBV19; DNA: TGTGCCAGTAGTACCAGACAGGCTCACACTGAAGCTTTCTTT; CDR3: CASSTRQAHTEAFF
D: TRBD1; size: NA; J: TRBJ2-1; V: TRBV5-1; DNA: TGCGCCAGCAGCTTGGGGGGACAGGGAATTGGGAATGAGCAGTTCTTC; CDR3: CASSLGGQGIGNEQFF